Listed here is a single TCR beta chain. The antigen is not known. The germline V gene has CDR1 SGHDT and CDR2 YYEEEE. CDR3 size: 13 residues. The V gene lost 5 bases and the J gene lost 8 bases, with 13 bases spanning the gap. This specimen belongs to a study of cytomegalovirus exposure and HLA in healthy donors. Study conclusions and caveats: One variant, a missense change in DCLRE1C, was linked in a later analysis to TCR beta V- and J-gene trimming. Among CMV-associated TCR beta chains, most appeared HLA-restricted in a later analysis.

The study ran its PCR with 60 Vbeta and 13 Jbeta primers. The repertoire was sequenced with immunoSEQ multiplex PCR; TCRdb's copy has only in-frame clones and lacks some. The sample has approximately 50,000 clones; the top ten hold about 6%. Sequenced material: PBMCs. The source of this sequence is a male donor in good health and CMV-seropositive. The V gene is TRBV5-6, the J gene TRBJ1-4; D may be TRBD1 (6 bases). The CDR3 spells CASRQGFGEKLFF. The CDR3 bases are TGTGCCAGCAGACAGGGTTTCGGGGAAAAACTGTTTTTT.